A single sample is the source of the 21 T cell receptor beta chains below, sequenced in a study of blood T cell repertoires in COVID-19. Produced via immunoSEQ multiplex PCR; TCRdb's table is partial and in-frame only. The table has approximately 160,000 clones, approximately 84% seen once; the top ten hold roughly 7.5%. The sample was peripheral blood. The receptors shown here come from a middle-aged man who had recovered from COVID-19.

As for this clone: In the same sample, other DNA sequences code for this CDR3. The gene calls are TRBV3-1 (or the pseudogene TRBV3-2) and TRBJ1-2; TRBD1 might be the D (6 bases). The germline V and J ends were trimmed by 3 bases and 8 bases, with 13 bases remaining between them. Germline V lookup: CDR1 LGHDT, CDR2 YNNKEL (reference sequence). CDR3 length: 13 amino acids. For the CDR3, the DNA is TGTGCCAGCAGCCAGGCAGGGGTCGGGGGCTACACCTTC. The encoded protein is CASSQAGVGGYTF.

This chain joins TRBV29-1 and TRBJ2-7; TRBD1 agrees at 7 bases. Germline assignment: CDR1 SQVTM and CDR2 ANQGSEA. The V and J ends lost 6 bases and 2 bases, in that order; junction bases with no gene match: 7. This CDR3 is 13 amino acids long. The CDR3 DNA reads as TGCAGCGTCACGACAGGGAGCACCTACGAGCAGTACTTC. Its protein product is CSVTTGSTYEQYF.

This chain uses TRBV30 with TRBJ2-7, with TRBD2 as a possible D gene (6 bases). Per germline, CDR1 GTSNPN and CDR2 SVGIG (reference sequence). V shed 2 bases and J shed 7 bases, with 15 bases lying between them. This CDR3 is 13 amino acids long. CDR3 residues: CAWSSGLSREQYF. DNA of the CDR3: TGTGCCTGGAGTTCTGGACTATCGAGGGAGCAGTACTTC. The full variable domain, its missing parts supplied by reference TRBV30 and TRBJ2-7, is SQTIHQWPATLVQPVGSPLSLECTVEGTSNPNLYWYRQAAGRGLQLLFYSVGIGQISSEVPQNLSASRPQDRQFILSSKKLLLSDSGFYLCAWSSGLSREQYFGPGTRLTVT.

This sequence joins TRBV7-9 and TRBJ2-5, with D unclear. There are 14 residues in the CDR3. Germline V gene sequence: CDR1 SEHNR, CDR2 FQNEAQ (reference sequence). Trimming cost V 3 bases and J 2 bases, with 10 bases left between them. As DNA, the CDR3 is TGTGCCAGCAGCTTTCCAGGTTTTCAAGAGACCCAGTACTTC. Its translation is CASSFPGFQETQYF.

This sequence joins TRBV24-1 and TRBJ1-1, with D tentatively TRBD1 (6 bases). This CDR3 region has 13 residues. V was cut by 7 bases and J by 5 bases, with 13 bases left in between. Per the germline V gene, CDR1 is KGHDR and CDR2 is SFDVKD. Written as DNA, the CDR3 is TGTGCCACCAGATCAGGGGCACTAACTGAAGCTTTCTTT. Protein: CATRSGALTEAFF.

This chain connects TRBV15 to TRBJ2-5, with a tentative D call TRBD2 (5 bases). Per the germline V gene, CDR1 is LNHNV and CDR2 is YYDKDF (reference sequence). Between the trimmed V and J ends, which lost 1 base and 0 bases, there was a span of 15 bases. This CDR3 has 17 residues. CDR3 coding DNA: TGTGCCACCAGCAGAGGTTTTCTAGCTCTGTACCAAGAGACCCAGTACTTC. Protein product: CATSRGFLALYQETQYF.

This rearrangement joins TRBV3-1 (or the pseudogene TRBV3-2) to TRBJ2-7, with D maybe TRBD1 (6 bases). Deletions cut 5 bases from V and 7 bases from J, with 15 bases between. Germline V CDR1 and CDR2: LGHDT, YNNKEL (reference sequence). This CDR3 has 13 amino acids. CDR3 DNA sequence: TGTGCCAGCAGCACTACAGGGTTGGGGGAGCAGTACTTC. It is translated as CASSTTGLGEQYF.

The chain uses TRBV7-6 and TRBJ2-1; 8 bases match TRBD2. CDR1 and CDR2 from the germline V gene are SGHVS and FNYEAQ. CDR3 size: 12 residues. Trimming at V came to 8 bases and at J to 7 bases, leaving 4 bases not matched to a gene. CDR3 nucleotides: TGTGCCAGCTCGGGGGGGCAAAATGAGCAGTTCTTC. It codes for CASSGGQNEQFF.

The rearrangement links TRBV6-1 to TRBJ2-3; a weak D match, TRBD2 (6 bases). V lost 3 bases, J lost 6 bases, and 28 bases lay in between. CDR1 is MNHNS, CDR2 SASEGT, per germline. The CDR3 has 19 amino acids. The CDR3 DNA follows: TGTGCCAGCAGTGATCCCCTCTCCGGGACTTTCCCCCCTTTGGATACGCAGTATTTT. Protein product: CASSDPLSGTFPPLDTQYF.

The rearrangement joins TRBV7-2 to TRBJ2-1; possible D gene TRBD2, 7 bases. CDR1 and CDR2 from the germline V gene are SGHTA and FQGNSA. Trimming left V 5 bases short and J 7 bases short, with 15 bases between. This CDR3 is 14 amino acids long. CDR3 in amino acids: CASSRSGGANEQFF. The CDR3 region has the DNA TGTGCCAGCAGCCGGTCGGGGGGCGCAAATGAGCAGTTCTTC. Together with reference TRBV7-2 and TRBJ2-1, the CDR3 gives the full variable domain: GAGVSQSPSNKVTEKGKDVELRCDPISGHTALYWYRQSLGQGLEFLIYFQGNSAPDKSGLPSDRFSAERTGGSVSTLTIQRTQQEDSAVYLCASSRSGGANEQFFGPGTRLTVL.

The rearrangement links TRBV30 to TRBJ1-5, with D uncertain. Germline assignment: CDR1 GTSNPN and CDR2 SVGIG (reference sequence). This CDR3 has 14 residues. V dropped 8 bases and J dropped 0 bases, with 14 bases sitting between them. The CDR3 loop is CAKALKYSNQPQHF. The CDR3 bases are TGTGCCAAAGCCCTGAAATATAGCAATCAGCCCCAGCATTTT.

This clone was observed once. The chain recombines TRBV2 with TRBJ2-5; TRBD1 agrees at 7 bases. Germline-derived CDR1 and CDR2 are SNHLY and FYNNEI. Germline trimming cut 4 bases from V and 0 bases from J; bases unmatched to any gene: 5. The CDR3 spans 15 residues. DNA for the CDR3: TGTGCCAGCAGTGCCGGGACAGCGTACCAAGAGACCCAGTACTTC. Its protein product is CASSAGTAYQETQYF.

Only a few counts were recorded for this clone. This chain connects TRBV10-2 to TRBJ2-1; TRBD1 aligns across 8 bases. The CDR3 extends over 13 amino acids. The ends lost 4 bases at V and 4 bases at J; junction bases unmatched: 0. Looked up from germline, CDR1 is WSHSY and CDR2 is SAAADI. As DNA, the CDR3 is TGCGCCAGCAGTGGACAGGGGTACAATGAGCAGTTCTTC. It specifies CASSGQGYNEQFF.

This clone came up once. The chain uses TRBV19 and TRBJ2-7, with TRBD2 as a possible D gene (5 bases). The CDR3 is 15 amino acids. Germline values: CDR1 LNHDA, CDR2 SQIVND (reference sequence). The V end was cut by 2 bases, the J end by 0 bases, with 11 bases between. DNA for the CDR3: TGTGCCAGTAGTATATACGGCGGGTCCTCCTACGAGCAGTACTTC. As protein: CASSIYGGSSYEQYF.

V is TRBV5-3 and J is TRBJ2-1; possible D gene TRBD1, 6 bases. TRBV5-3 carries the ORF label, with uncertain function. V gave up 0 bases and J gave up 6 bases, with 16 bases separating them. The CDR3 sequence is 16 residues long. DNA for the CDR3: TGTGCCAGAAGCTTGGTTGGGGGCGGCTCGCGCAATGAGCAGTTCTTC. It yields the protein CARSLVGGGSRNEQFF.

The chain has TRBV5-4 and TRBJ2-3, with no clear D. CDR3 length: 12 residues. Trimming left V 4 bases short and J 2 bases short, with 5 bases between. Germline V CDR1 and CDR2: SGHNT, YYREEE (reference sequence). The CDR3 reads CASSHYTDTQYF. DNA for the CDR3: TGTGCCAGCAGCCACTACACAGATACGCAGTATTTT.

The chain has TRBV27 and TRBJ2-3; possibly TRBD2 for D (5 bases). V was shortened by 3 bases and J by 0 bases, with 13 bases between the two germline ends. The germline V gene has CDR1 MNHEY and CDR2 SMNVEV (reference sequence). This CDR3 contains 16 residues. This chain's CDR3 is CASSFGTDSSTDTQYF. The CDR3 DNA reads TGTGCCAGCAGTTTCGGTACGGACTCTAGCACAGATACGCAGTATTTT.

The rearrangement links TRBV11-2 to TRBJ2-7, with D unclear. Trimming shortened V by 5 bases and J by 2 bases, and 10 bases separated the two germline ends. This CDR3 comprises 13 residues. CDR1 and CDR2 (germline): SGHAT, FQNNGV. CDR3 residues: CASSPGLTYEQYF. CDR3 sequence (DNA): TGTGCCAGCAGCCCCGGGTTAACCTACGAGCAGTACTTC.

V gene TRBV4-3 combines with J gene TRBJ1-1; no clear D gene. This CDR3 has 14 residues. The germline CDR1 and CDR2 sequences are LGHNA and YSLEER. The germline V and J ends were trimmed by 0 bases and 3 bases, with 8 bases remaining between them. The chain's CDR3 is CASSQEVGDTEAFF. Here the CDR3 DNA reads TGCGCCAGCAGCCAAGAGGTCGGAGACACTGAAGCTTTCTTT.

V is TRBV19 and J is TRBJ2-1; 11 bases are shared with TRBD2. This CDR3 spans 15 amino acids. J was trimmed by 9 bases and V by 5 bases; bases with no gene match: 9. Germline V lookup: CDR1 LNHDA, CDR2 SQIVND (reference sequence). CDR3 sequence: CASSFVAGGQSEQFF. The CDR3 DNA reads TGTGCCAGTAGTTTCGTAGCGGGGGGGCAAAGTGAGCAGTTCTTC.

V is TRBV6-5 and J is TRBJ2-7; no clear D. V was pared by 5 bases and J by 1 base, with 9 bases between. The CDR3 runs 13 residues. CDR1 is MNHEY, CDR2 SVGAGI, per germline. CDR3 loop: CASSRQISYEQYF. In DNA, the CDR3 is TGTGCCAGCAGTAGACAAATATCCTACGAGCAGTACTTC.